One and the same sample provided the 22 T cell receptor beta chains below, sequenced in a study of regulatory T cells in long-lasting Graves disease. Building the TCR beta libraries relied on iRepertoire HTBI primers, and CDR3 regions underwent Arm-PCR. TCRdb passed the multiplex PCR reads through MiXCR, listing each CDR3 protein once. The sample lists 400,000 to 550,000 distinct CDR3 sequences, roughly 17% seen once, with approximately 11% in the top ten. Time point of the sample: newly diagnosed GD, antithyroid drugs for less than 3 months. Preparation of the TCR library used RNA extracted from PBMCs. This sample also belongs to another study, concerning T cells in Graves' hyperthyroidism and ophthalmopathy.

The source was peripheral blood mononuclear cells (PBMCs), collected at new diagnosis, from a patient treated with antithyroid drugs. The receptors shown here come from a young woman with Graves disease.

The chain recombines TRBV6-2 or TRBV6-3 with TRBJ2-7; D not certain. The germline gives CDR1 MNHEY, CDR2 SVGEGT. V lost 0 bases and J lost 3, with 9 bases in between. The CDR3 loop spans 14 amino acids. CDR3 sequence reads: CASSYSPLDYEQYF. Here the CDR3 DNA reads TGTGCCAGCAGTTACTCGCCATTGGACTACGAGCAGTACTTC.

The chain combines TRBV5-4 with TRBJ2-5; perhaps TRBD2 as D (5 bases). Germline loops: CDR1 SGHNT, CDR2 YYREEE (reference sequence). The V and J ends lost 10 bases and 5 bases respectively, with 18 bases between them. This CDR3 is built from 13 residues. CDR3 in DNA: TGTGCCTTTCAGCCGGTCGGGATCGAGACCCAGTACTTC. Residues: CAFQPVGIETQYF.

This clonotype has only a few counts. This chain joins TRBV7-3 and TRBJ2-1; the D gene could be TRBD1 or TRBD2 (5 bases each). This CDR3 contains 15 residues. Per germline, CDR1 SGHTA and CDR2 FQGTGA. V lost 4 bases, J lost 9 bases, and 19 bases lay in between. This CDR3 reads CASSSPGTRGGEQFF. Written as DNA, the CDR3 is TGTGCCAGCAGCTCCCCCGGGACCAGAGGCGGTGAGCAGTTCTTC.

V is TRBV7-9 and J is TRBJ2-3; tentative D call: TRBD2 (5 bases). From germline, CDR1 is SEHNR and CDR2 FQNEAQ (reference sequence). The ends were cut back, 6 bases at V and 5 bases at J, with 12 bases in the middle. This CDR3 is 13 amino acids long. The CDR3 is CASRTAGGDTQYF. Written as DNA, the CDR3 is TGTGCCAGCAGAACGGCAGGAGGAGATACGCAGTATTTT. The complete variable domain, with remaining parts taken from reference TRBV7-9 and TRBJ2-3, reads DTGVSQNPRHKITKRGQNVTFRCDPISEHNRLYWYRQTLGQGPEFLTYFQNEAQLEKSRLLSDRFSAERPKGSFSTLEIQRTEQGDSAMYLCASRTAGGDTQYFGPGTRLTVL.

This clonotype has ten or more counts. The CDR3: CSARSGSTNTEAFF. CDR3 in DNA: TGCAGTGCTAGGTCGGGCAGTACGAACACTGAAGCTTTCTTT. The rearrangement uses TRBV20-1 and TRBJ1-1; D is uncertain. Per the germline V gene, CDR1 is DFQATT and CDR2 is SNEGSKA (reference sequence). This CDR3 contains 14 residues. V was trimmed by 3 bases and J by 1 base, leaving 12 bases between them.

This clonotype was detected only a few times. The CDR3 loop reads CASSLEGGQGVYGYTF. DNA for the CDR3: TGCGCCAGCAGCTTGGAGGGCGGACAGGGGGTCTATGGCTACACCTTC. This sequence joins TRBV5-1 and TRBJ1-2; 10 nucleotides match TRBD1. The V gene's germline CDR1 is SGHRS and CDR2 YFSETQ. J lost 4 bases, V lost 0 bases, and 6 bases had no gene match. The CDR3 contains 16 residues.

V gene TRBV27 combines with J gene TRBJ2-5, with D tentatively TRBD1 (6 bases). CDR1 MNHEY and CDR2 SMNVEV come from the germline V gene (reference sequence). The CDR3 sequence is 11 residues long. Trimming removed 10 bases from V and 2 bases from J, with 8 bases in between. CDR3 residues: CATGAQETQYF. As DNA, the CDR3 is TGTGCCACAGGGGCTCAAGAGACCCAGTACTTC.

This clonotype has a count of ten or more. The genes are TRBV3-1 and TRBJ2-7; the D is unclear. Germline V gene sequence: CDR1 LGHDT, CDR2 YNNKEL (reference sequence). The CDR3 runs 15 residues. Trimming took 0 bases from V and 3 from J, leaving 12 bases between them. This CDR3 reads CASSQEAPGDYEQYF. The CDR3 DNA follows: TGTGCCAGCAGCCAAGAAGCCCCCGGAGACTACGAGCAGTACTTC.

This clonotype was seen at least ten times. The rearrangement joins TRBV13 to TRBJ2-1; D might be TRBD2 (7 bases). Trimming shortened V by 5 bases and J by 2 bases, and 19 bases separated the two germline ends. The CDR3 totals 17 residues. CDR1 and CDR2 (germline): PRHDT, FYEKMQ (reference sequence). The CDR3 reads CASSEGGGLAAYNEQFF. CDR3 coding DNA: TGTGCCAGCAGCGAGGGGGGTGGGCTAGCGGCCTACAATGAGCAGTTCTTC.

About this clonotype itself: A much larger clone lies a single base off, so this may be a read error. The chain couples TRBV5-5 to TRBJ2-1; 9 bases match TRBD1. The CDR3 runs 12 residues. From germline, CDR1 is SGHKS and CDR2 YYEKEE (reference sequence). The CDR3 nucleotides are TGTGCCAGCAGCGGGACAGGGTATGAGCAGCTCTTC. The encoded protein is CASSGTGYEQLF. Full variable domain (missing parts from reference TRBV5-5 and TRBJ2-1): DAGVTQSPTHLIKTRGQQVTLRCSPISGHKSVSWYQQVLGQGPQFIFQYYEKEERGRGNFPDRFSARQFPNYSSELNVNALLLGDSALYLCASSGTGYEQLFGPGTRLTVL.

Concerning this clonotype itself: A clone one base away is much larger, so this may be a read error. This sequence joins TRBV7-9 and TRBJ2-7; no clear D. The V and J ends lost 1 base and 5 bases respectively, with 6 bases between them. In germline, CDR1 is SEHNR, CDR2 FQNEAQ (reference sequence). The CDR3 spans 12 residues. The CDR3 region has the DNA TGTGCCAGCAGCTTAGGGTGGAACGAGCAGTACTTC. Its translation is CASSLGWNEQYF.

This clonotype showed up many times. Mismatch with germline at one junction end may stem from a read error. V and J are TRBV27 and TRBJ2-7; D is possibly TRBD1 (5 bases). Germline V gene sequence: CDR1 MNHEY, CDR2 SMNVEV (reference sequence). The CDR3 runs 13 residues. CDR3 residues: CASSLRGNEIPNF. The CDR3 DNA reads as TGTGCCAGCAGTTTAAGGGGAAATGAGATTCCTAACTTC.

V is TRBV14 and J is TRBJ2-3; D is unresolved. V was cut by 4 bases and J by 6 bases, with 11 bases left in between. The germline CDR1 and CDR2 sequences are SGHDN and FVKESK. The CDR3 has 13 residues. CDR3 region: CASSLTRQDTQYF. The CDR3 nucleotides are TGTGCCAGCAGCCTAACCCGCCAGGATACGCAGTATTTT.

V is TRBV7-9 and J is TRBJ1-1, with D maybe TRBD1 (5 bases). V was shortened by 1 base and J by 7 bases, with 10 bases between the two germline ends. This CDR3 spans 13 amino acids. Germline V gene lookup returns CDR1 SEHNR and CDR2 FQNEAQ (reference sequence). CDR3 residues: CASSLGGWGEAFF. The CDR3 DNA follows: TGTGCCAGCAGCTTAGGGGGCTGGGGTGAAGCTTTCTTT.

This clonotype turned up a few times. The rearrangement joins TRBV7-3 to TRBJ2-7; 9 bases line up with TRBD2. The CDR3 extends over 14 amino acids. Germline V CDR1 and CDR2: SGHTA, FQGTGA. After removal of 2 bases from V and 5 bases from J, the junction contained 4 bases not matched to a gene. CDR3 nucleotide sequence: TGTGCCAGCAGCTTAGCGGGAGGGGTGAACGAGCAGTACTTC. Translation gives CASSLAGGVNEQYF.

The chain uses TRBV6-2 or TRBV6-3 and TRBJ2-1, with a possible D match to TRBD2 (6 bases). The CDR3 length is 14 residues. V was shortened by 5 bases and J by 4 bases, with 12 bases between the two germline ends. CDR1 is MNHEY, CDR2 SVGEGT, per germline. CDR3 in amino acids: CASSHISGYNEQFF. CDR3 DNA: TGTGCCAGCAGTCATATTAGCGGATACAATGAGCAGTTCTTC.

This clonotype showed up many times. The J gene is TRBJ1-1, the V gene TRBV28; TRBD1 is a possible D gene (6 bases). Germline assignment: CDR1 MDHEN and CDR2 SYDVKM. The CDR3 totals 14 residues. Between the trimmed V and J ends, which lost 7 bases and 4 bases, there was a span of 16 bases. The CDR3 spells CASTEGGFVTEAFF. CDR3 DNA sequence: TGTGCCAGCACCGAGGGGGGGTTCGTCACTGAAGCTTTCTTT.

V is TRBV19 and J is TRBJ1-2, with 8 bases that match TRBD1. V shed 7 bases and J 4 bases; nucleotides not matched to a gene: 8. CDR3 length: 14 amino acids. Looked up from germline, CDR1 is LNHDA and CDR2 is SQIVND (reference sequence). CDR3 amino acids: CASNWDRSTYGYTF. CDR3 sequence (DNA): TGTGCCAGTAACTGGGACAGGTCGACCTATGGCTACACCTTC.

Details on this clonotype: Mismatch with germline at one junction end may stem from a read error. This chain connects TRBV12-3 or TRBV12-4 to TRBJ2-1; D gene unclear. The CDR3 is made up of 12 amino acids. CDR3 loop: CDSSLLGNEQFF. In DNA form, the CDR3 reads TGTGACAGCAGTTTATTGGGGAATGAGCAGTTCTTC.

The rearrangement links TRBV24-1 to TRBJ1-5; 10 positions match TRBD1. Germline V gene data show CDR1 as KGHDR and CDR2 as SFDVKD. V shed 11 bases, J shed 0 bases, and the junction held 12 bases outside the gene matches. The CDR3 extends over 17 amino acids. CDR3 sequence: CAIAHAGQGVSNQPQHF. Here the CDR3 DNA reads TGTGCCATCGCCCACGCAGGACAGGGGGTTAGCAATCAGCCCCAGCATTTT.

The V gene is TRBV2, the J gene TRBJ1-5; tentatively, D is TRBD1 (5 bases). The germline gives CDR1 SNHLY, CDR2 FYNNEI. The CDR3 length is 16 residues. The V end was cut by 5 bases, the J end by 3 bases, with 17 bases between. The CDR3 here is CASSPRAWGSNQPQHF. The CDR3 DNA follows: TGTGCCAGCAGTCCCAGGGCTTGGGGATCCAATCAGCCCCAGCATTTT.

Ten or more counts support this clonotype. In DNA form, the CDR3 reads TGCAGTGCTAACCCACAGGGGTACGAGCAGTACTTC. Amino acids: CSANPQGYEQYF. The rearrangement uses TRBV20-1 and TRBJ2-7, with TRBD1 identical over 7 bases. CDR3 size: 12 residues. Germline V gene sequence: CDR1 DFQATT, CDR2 SNEGSKA (reference sequence). Trimming at V came to 4 bases and at J to 4 bases, leaving 4 bases not matched to a gene.